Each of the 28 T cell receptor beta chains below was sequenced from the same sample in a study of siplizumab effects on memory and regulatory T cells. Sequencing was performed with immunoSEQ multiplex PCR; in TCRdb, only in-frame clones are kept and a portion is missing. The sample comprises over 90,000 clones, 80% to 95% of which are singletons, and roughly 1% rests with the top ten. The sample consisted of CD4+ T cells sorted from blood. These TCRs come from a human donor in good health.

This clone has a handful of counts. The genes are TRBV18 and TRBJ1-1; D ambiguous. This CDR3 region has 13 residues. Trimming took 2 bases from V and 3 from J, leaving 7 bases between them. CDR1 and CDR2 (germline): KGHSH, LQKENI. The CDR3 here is CASSPNRDTEAFF. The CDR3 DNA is TGTGCCAGCTCACCAAATCGGGACACTGAAGCTTTCTTT.

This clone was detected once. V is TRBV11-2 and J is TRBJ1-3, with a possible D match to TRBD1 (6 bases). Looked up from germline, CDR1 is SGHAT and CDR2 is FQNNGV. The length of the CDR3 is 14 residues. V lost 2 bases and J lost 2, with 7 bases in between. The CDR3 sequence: CASSLNRAGNTIYF. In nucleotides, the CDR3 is TGTGCCAGCAGCTTAAACAGGGCTGGAAACACCATATATTTT.

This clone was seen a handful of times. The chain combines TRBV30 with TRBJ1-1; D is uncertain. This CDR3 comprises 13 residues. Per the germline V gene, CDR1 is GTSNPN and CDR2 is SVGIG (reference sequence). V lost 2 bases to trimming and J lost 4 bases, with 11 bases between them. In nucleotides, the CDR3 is TGTGCCTGGAGTCGACCCCCTCTCACTGAAGCTTTCTTT. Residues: CAWSRPPLTEAFF.

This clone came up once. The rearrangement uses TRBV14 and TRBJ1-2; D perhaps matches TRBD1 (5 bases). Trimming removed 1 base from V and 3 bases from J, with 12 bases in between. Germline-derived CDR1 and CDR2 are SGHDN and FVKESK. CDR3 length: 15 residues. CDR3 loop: CASSQGGAPHYGYTF. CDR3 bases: TGTGCCAGCAGCCAAGGTGGGGCCCCTCACTATGGCTACACCTTC.

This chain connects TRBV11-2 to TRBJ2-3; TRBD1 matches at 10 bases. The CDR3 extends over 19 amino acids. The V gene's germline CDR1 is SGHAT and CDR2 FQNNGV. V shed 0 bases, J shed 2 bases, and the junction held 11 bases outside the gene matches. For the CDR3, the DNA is TGTGCCAGCAGCTTAGACCGGGACAGGGGACTCCAGATCACAGATACGCAGTATTTT. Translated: CASSLDRDRGLQITDTQYF.

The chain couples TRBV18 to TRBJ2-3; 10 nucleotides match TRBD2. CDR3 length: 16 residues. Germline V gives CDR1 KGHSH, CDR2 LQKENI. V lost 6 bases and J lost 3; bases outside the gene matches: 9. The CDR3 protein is CASSVRTSGGTDTQYF. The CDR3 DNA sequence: TGTGCCAGCTCGGTTAGGACTAGCGGAGGGACAGATACGCAGTATTTT.

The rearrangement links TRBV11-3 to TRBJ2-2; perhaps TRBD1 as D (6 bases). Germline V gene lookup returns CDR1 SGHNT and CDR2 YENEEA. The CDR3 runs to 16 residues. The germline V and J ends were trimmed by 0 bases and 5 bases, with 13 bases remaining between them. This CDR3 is CASSLEPGAGTGELFF. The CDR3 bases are TGTGCCAGCAGCTTAGAACCAGGGGCCGGAACCGGGGAGCTGTTTTTT.

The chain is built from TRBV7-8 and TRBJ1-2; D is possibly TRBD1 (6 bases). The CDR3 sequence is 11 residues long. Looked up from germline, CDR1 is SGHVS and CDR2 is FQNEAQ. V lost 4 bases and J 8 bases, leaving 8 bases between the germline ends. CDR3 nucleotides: TGTGCCAGCAGCTGGGGGCGCGGCTACACCTTC. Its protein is CASSWGRGYTF.

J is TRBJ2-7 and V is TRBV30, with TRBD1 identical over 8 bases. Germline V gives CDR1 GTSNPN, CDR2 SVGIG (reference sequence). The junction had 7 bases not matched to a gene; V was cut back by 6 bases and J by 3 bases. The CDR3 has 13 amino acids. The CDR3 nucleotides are TGTGCCTGCGCCGGGACAGGAGTCTACGAGCAGTACTTC. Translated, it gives CACAGTGVYEQYF.

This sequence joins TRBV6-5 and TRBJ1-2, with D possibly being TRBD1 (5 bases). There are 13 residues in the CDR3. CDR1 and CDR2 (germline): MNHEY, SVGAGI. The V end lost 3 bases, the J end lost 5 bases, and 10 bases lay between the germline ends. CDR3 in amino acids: CASSYQGSYGYTF. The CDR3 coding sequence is TGTGCCAGCAGTTATCAGGGAAGTTATGGCTACACCTTC.

The DNA of the CDR3 is TGTGCCAGCAGGGAGCCCGGGACAGGGTCCTATGGCTACACCTTC. Its translation: CASREPGTGSYGYTF. The rearrangement links TRBV6-5 to TRBJ1-2; 9 bases are shared with TRBD1. The CDR3 contains 15 residues. The germline gives CDR1 MNHEY, CDR2 SVGAGI. Germline trimming cut 6 bases from V and 4 bases from J; bases unmatched to any gene: 9.

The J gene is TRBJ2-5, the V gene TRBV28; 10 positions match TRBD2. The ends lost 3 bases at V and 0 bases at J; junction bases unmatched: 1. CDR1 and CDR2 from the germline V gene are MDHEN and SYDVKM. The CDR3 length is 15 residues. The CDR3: CASSFSGGNQETQYF. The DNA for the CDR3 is TGTGCCAGCAGTTTTAGCGGGGGGAACCAAGAGACCCAGTACTTC.

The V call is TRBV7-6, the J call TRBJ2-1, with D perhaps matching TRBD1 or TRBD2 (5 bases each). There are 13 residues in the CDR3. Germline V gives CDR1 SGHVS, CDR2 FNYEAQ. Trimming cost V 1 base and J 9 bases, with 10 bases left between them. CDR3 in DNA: TGTGCCAGCAGCTTAGGGGGGATTGGTGAGCAGTTCTTC. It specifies CASSLGGIGEQFF. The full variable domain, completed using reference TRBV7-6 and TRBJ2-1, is GAGVSQSPRYKVTKRGQDVALRCDPISGHVSLYWYRQALGQGPEFLTYFNYEAQQDKSGLPNDRFSAERPEGSISTLTIQRTEQRDSAMYRCASSLGGIGEQFFGPGTRLTVL.

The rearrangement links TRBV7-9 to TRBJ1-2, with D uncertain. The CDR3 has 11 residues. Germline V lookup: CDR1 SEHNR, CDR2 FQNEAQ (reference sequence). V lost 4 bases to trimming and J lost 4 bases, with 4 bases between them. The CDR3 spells CASSWTYGYTF. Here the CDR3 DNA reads TGTGCCAGCAGCTGGACCTATGGCTACACCTTC.

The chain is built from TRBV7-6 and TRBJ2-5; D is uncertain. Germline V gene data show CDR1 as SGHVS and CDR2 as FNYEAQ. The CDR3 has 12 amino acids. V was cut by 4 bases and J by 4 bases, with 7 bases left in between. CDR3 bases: TGTGCCAGCAGCTCCTCCCGAGAGACCCAGTACTTC. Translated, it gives CASSSSRETQYF.

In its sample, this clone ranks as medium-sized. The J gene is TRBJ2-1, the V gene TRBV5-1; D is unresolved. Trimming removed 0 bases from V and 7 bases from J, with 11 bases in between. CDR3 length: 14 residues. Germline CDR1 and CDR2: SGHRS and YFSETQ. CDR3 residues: CASSLDARSNEQFF. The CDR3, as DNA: TGCGCCAGCAGCTTGGATGCCAGGTCGAATGAGCAGTTCTTC.

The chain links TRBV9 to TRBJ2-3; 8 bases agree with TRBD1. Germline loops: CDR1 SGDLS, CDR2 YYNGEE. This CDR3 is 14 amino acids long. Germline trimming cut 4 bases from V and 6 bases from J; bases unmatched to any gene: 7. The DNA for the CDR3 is TGTGCCAGCAGCACCCGGACAGGGTTTGATACGCAGTATTTT. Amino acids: CASSTRTGFDTQYF.

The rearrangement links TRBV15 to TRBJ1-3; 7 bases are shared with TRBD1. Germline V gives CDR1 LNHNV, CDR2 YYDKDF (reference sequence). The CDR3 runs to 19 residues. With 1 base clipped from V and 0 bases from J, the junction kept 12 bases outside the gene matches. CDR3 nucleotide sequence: TGTGCCACCAGCAGAGGAATCGCGACAGGGCGTAGCTCTGGAAACACCATATATTTT. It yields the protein CATSRGIATGRSSGNTIYF.

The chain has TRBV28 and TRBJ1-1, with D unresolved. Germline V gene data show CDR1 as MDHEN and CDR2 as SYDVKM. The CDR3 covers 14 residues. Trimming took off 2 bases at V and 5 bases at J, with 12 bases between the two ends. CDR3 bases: TGTGCCAGCAGTTTAACGGCGGGAAGAACTGAAGCTTTCTTT. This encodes CASSLTAGRTEAFF.

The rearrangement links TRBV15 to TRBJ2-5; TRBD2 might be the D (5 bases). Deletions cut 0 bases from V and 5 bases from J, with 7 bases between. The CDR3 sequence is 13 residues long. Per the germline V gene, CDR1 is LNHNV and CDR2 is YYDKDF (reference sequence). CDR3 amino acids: CATSRDWEETQYF. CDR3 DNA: TGTGCCACCAGCAGAGACTGGGAGGAGACCCAGTACTTC.

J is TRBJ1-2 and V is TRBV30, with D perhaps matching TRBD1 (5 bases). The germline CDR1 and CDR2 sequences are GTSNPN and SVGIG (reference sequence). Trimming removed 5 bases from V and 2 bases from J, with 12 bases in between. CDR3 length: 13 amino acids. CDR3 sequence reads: CAWESGDNYGYTF. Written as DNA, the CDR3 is TGTGCCTGGGAAAGTGGGGACAACTATGGCTACACCTTC.

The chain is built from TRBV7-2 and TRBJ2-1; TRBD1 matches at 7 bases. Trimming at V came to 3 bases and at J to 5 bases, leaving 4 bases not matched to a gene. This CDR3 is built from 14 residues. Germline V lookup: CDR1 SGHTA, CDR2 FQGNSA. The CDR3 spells CASSFRDRDNEQFF. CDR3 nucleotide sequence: TGTGCCAGCAGCTTCCGGGACAGAGACAATGAGCAGTTCTTC.

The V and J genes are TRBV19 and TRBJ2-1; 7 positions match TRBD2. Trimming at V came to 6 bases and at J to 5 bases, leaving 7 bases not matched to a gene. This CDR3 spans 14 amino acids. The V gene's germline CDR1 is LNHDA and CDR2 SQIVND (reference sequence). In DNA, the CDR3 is TGTGCCAGTAGATCGGGGAGGGTGGACAATGAGCAGTTCTTC. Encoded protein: CASRSGRVDNEQFF.

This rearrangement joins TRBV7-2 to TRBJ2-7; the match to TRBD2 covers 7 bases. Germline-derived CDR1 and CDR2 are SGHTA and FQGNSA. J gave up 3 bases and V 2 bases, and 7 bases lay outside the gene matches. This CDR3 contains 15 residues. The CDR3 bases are TGTGCCAGCAGCTTACAGGCGGGAGTATTCTACGAGCAGTACTTC. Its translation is CASSLQAGVFYEQYF.

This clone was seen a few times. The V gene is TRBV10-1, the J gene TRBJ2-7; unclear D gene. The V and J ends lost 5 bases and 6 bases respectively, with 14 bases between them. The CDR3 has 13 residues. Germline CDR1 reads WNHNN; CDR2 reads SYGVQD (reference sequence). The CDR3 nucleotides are TGCGCCAGCAGTAGAGGTACTATAGGCGAGCAGTACTTC. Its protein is CASSRGTIGEQYF.

The chain's CDR3 is CASSVSGRGYEQYF. The CDR3 DNA follows: TGTGCCAGCAGTGTTAGCGGGAGGGGATACGAGCAGTACTTC. The chain recombines TRBV2 with TRBJ2-7; 11 bases align to TRBD2. The CDR3 runs 14 residues. Germline CDR1 SNHLY, CDR2 FYNNEI. J gave up 4 bases and V 4 bases, and 3 bases lay outside the gene matches.

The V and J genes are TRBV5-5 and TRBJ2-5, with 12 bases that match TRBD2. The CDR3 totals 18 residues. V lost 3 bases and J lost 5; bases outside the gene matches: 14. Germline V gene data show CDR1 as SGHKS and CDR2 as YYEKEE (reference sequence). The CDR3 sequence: CASSSRPASGRAAETQYF. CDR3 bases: TGTGCCAGCAGCTCCCGCCCCGCTAGCGGGAGGGCCGCGGAGACCCAGTACTTC.

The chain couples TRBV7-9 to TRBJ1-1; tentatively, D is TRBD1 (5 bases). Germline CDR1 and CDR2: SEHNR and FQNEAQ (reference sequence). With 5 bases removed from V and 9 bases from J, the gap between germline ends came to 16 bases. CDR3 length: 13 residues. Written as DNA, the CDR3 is TGTGCCAGCAGCCTAACTGCCGGGACCCAAGCTTTCTTT. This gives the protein CASSLTAGTQAFF.